This TCR beta chain was sequenced during a study of technical replicates of blood from a few donors. This CDR3 is 14 amino acids long. Germline-derived CDR1 and CDR2 are SGHTA and FQGNSA. Trimming at V came to 5 bases and at J to 5 bases, leaving 7 bases not matched to a gene. Profiled with immunoSEQ multiplex PCR; TCRdb holds only in-frame clones, not every one. The data show tens of thousands of clones, almost 99% seen once. This TCR came from a human donor in good health. Sequenced: T cells isolated from PBMCs. The V call is TRBV7-2, the J call TRBJ2-7; 9 bases agree with TRBD1. CDR3 nucleotide sequence: TGTGCCAGCAGCGCGGACAGGGGTTACAACGAGCAGTACTTC. This translates into CASSADRGYNEQYF.